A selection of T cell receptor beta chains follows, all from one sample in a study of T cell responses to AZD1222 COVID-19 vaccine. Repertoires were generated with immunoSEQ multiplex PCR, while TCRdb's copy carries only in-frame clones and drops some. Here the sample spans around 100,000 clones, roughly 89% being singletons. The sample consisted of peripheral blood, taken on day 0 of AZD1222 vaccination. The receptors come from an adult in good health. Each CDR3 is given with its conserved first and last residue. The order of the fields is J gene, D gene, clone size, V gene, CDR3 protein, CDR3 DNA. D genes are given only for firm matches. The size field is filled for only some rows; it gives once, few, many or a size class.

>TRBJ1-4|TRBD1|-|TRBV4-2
CASSQPGNRGEKLFF
TGTGCCAGCAGCCAACCTGGAAACAGGGGGGAAAAACTGTTTTTT
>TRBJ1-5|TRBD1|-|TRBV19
CASGQGGNQPQHF
TGTGCCAGTGGACAGGGCGGCAATCAGCCCCAGCATTTT
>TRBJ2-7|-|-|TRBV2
CASSEVQGVKQYF
TGTGCCAGCAGTGAAGTACAGGGAGTAAAGCAGTACTTC
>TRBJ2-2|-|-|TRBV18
CASSLGTGELFF
TGTGCCAGCTCACTCGGGACCGGGGAGCTGTTTTTT
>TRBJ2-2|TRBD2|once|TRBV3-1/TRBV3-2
CASSQDIFREAITGELFF
TGTGCCAGCAGCCAAGATATTTTCCGGGAGGCCATTACCGGGGAGCTGTTTTTT
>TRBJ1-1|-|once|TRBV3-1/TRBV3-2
CASSHGKGYTEAFF
TGTGCCAGCAGCCATGGGAAGGGCTACACTGAAGCTTTCTTT
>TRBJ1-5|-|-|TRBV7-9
CASSLGERPQHF
TGTGCCAGCAGCTTGGGTGAAAGGCCCCAGCATTTT
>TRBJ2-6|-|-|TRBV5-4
CASSLAGRFSGANVLTF
TGTGCCAGCAGCTTGGCGGGGCGGTTCTCTGGGGCCAACGTCCTGACTTTC
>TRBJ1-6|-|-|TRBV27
CASSLRASSPLHF
TGTGCCAGCAGTCTCCGGGCGTCTTCACCCCTCCACTTT
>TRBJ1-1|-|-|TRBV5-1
CASSLSSVMNTEAFF
TGCGCCAGCAGCTTGTCGTCCGTAATGAACACTGAAGCTTTCTTT
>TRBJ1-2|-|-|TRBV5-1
CASSLDYGYTF
TGCGCCAGCAGCTTGGATTATGGCTACACCTTC
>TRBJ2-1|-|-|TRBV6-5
CASSRAGHAYNEQFF
TGTGCCAGCAGTAGGGCGGGACACGCCTACAATGAGCAGTTCTTC
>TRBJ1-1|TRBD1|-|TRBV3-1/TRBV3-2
CASSQFLGTGSRNTEAFF
TGTGCCAGCAGCCAATTCCTCGGGACAGGGAGCCGAAACACTGAAGCTTTCTTT
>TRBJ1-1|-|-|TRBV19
CASRSRGAGVTEAFF
TGTGCCAGTAGGTCCCGGGGAGCAGGGGTCACTGAAGCTTTCTTT
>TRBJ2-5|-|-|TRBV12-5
CASGLAGGETQYF
TGTGCTAGTGGTTTGGCTGGTGGGGAGACCCAGTACTTC
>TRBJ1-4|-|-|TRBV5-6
CASSLAGGQGRKLFF
TGTGCCAGCAGCTTGGCGGGAGGGCAGGGGAGAAAACTGTTTTTT
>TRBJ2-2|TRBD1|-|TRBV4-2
CASSPTGGAGELFF
TGTGCCAGCAGTCCAACAGGGGGAGCCGGGGAGCTGTTTTTT
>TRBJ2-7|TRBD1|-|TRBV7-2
CASSRTGQGPSSYEQYF
TGTGCCAGCAGCCGGACGGGACAGGGCCCGAGCTCCTACGAGCAGTACTTC
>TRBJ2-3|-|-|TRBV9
CASSARSYHRGSDTQYF
TGTGCCAGCAGCGCCCGGAGCTACCATCGAGGTTCAGATACGCAGTATTTT
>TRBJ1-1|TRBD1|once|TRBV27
CASSFLYGGQTEAFF
TGTGCCAGCAGTTTTCTCTACGGGGGACAGACTGAAGCTTTCTTT
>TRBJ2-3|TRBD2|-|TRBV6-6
CASKPTSGTDTQYF
TGTGCCAGCAAGCCGACTAGCGGCACAGATACGCAGTATTTT
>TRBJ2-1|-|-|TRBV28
CASGENNEQFF
TGTGCCAGTGGTGAGAACAATGAGCAGTTCTTC
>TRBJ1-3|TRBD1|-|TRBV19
CASSILQGATGNTIYF
TGTGCCAGTAGTATTCTACAGGGGGCAACTGGAAACACCATATATTTT
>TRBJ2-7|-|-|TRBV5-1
CASSLGPGATSEQYF
TGCGCCAGCAGCTTGGGGCCGGGGGCTACGAGCGAGCAGTACTTC
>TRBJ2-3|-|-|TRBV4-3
CASSQDFRSTDTQYF
TGCGCCAGCAGCCAAGATTTCCGCAGCACAGATACGCAGTATTTT
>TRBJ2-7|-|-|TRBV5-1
CASSLDMSYEQYF
TGCGCCAGCAGCTTGGACATGTCCTACGAGCAGTACTTC
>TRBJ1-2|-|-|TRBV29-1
CSFPAGVRGENGYTF
TGCAGCTTTCCCGCGGGTGTGAGGGGGGAAAATGGCTACACCTTC
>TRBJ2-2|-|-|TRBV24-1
CATSLKAGELFF
TGTGCCACCAGTCTGAAGGCCGGGGAGCTGTTTTTT
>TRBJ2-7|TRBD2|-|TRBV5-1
CASSRGTSGSRQTYEQYF
TGCGCCAGCAGCCGAGGGACTAGCGGGTCCAGGCAAACCTACGAGCAGTACTTC
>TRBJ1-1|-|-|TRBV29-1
CSVMNRAFTEAFF
TGCAGCGTTATGAACAGGGCGTTCACTGAAGCTTTCTTT
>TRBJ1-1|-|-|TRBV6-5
CASYTTFNTEAFF
TGTGCCAGCTACACGACTTTTAACACTGAAGCTTTCTTT
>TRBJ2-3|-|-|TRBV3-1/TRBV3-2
CASSQGQRYTDTQYF
TGTGCCAGCAGCCAAGGGCAGAGATACACAGATACGCAGTATTTT
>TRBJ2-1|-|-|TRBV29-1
CSANEQFF
TGCAGCGCTAATGAGCAGTTCTTC
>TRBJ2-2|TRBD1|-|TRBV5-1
CASSPGTGALLFF
TGCGCCAGCAGCCCCGGGACAGGTGCATTGCTGTTTTTT
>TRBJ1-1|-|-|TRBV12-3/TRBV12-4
CAISREEDTEAFF
TGTGCCATCTCGCGGGAGGAGGACACTGAAGCTTTCTTT
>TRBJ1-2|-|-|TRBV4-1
CASSSQERGYGYTF
TGCGCCAGCAGCTCCCAAGAAAGGGGCTATGGCTACACCTTC
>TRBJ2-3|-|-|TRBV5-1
CASSLAEGRSTDTQYF
TGCGCCAGCAGCTTGGCAGAGGGACGAAGTACAGATACGCAGTATTTT
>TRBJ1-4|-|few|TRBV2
CASSGVSGIITTNEKLFF
TGTGCCAGCAGTGGTGTTTCAGGGATTATCACTACTAATGAAAAACTGTTTTTT
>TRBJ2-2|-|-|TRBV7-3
CASSFGTGELFF
TGTGCCAGCAGCTTTGGGACCGGGGAGCTGTTTTTT
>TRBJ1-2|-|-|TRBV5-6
CASTLIRAREAYGYTF
TGTGCCAGCACCCTAATTCGAGCAAGGGAAGCCTATGGCTACACCTTC
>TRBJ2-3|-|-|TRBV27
CASREGDFTDTQYF
TGTGCCAGCAGAGAGGGGGATTTCACAGATACGCAGTATTTT
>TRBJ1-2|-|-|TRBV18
CASSPGIQGTTYGYTF
TGTGCCAGCTCCCCGGGAATACAGGGAACCACCTATGGCTACACCTTC
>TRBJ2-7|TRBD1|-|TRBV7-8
CASTPTGRFHEQYF
TGTGCCAGCACCCCGACAGGGCGGTTCCACGAGCAGTACTTC
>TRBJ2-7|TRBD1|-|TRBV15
CATRESDRGSYEQYF
TGTGCCACCAGGGAATCAGACAGGGGCTCCTACGAGCAGTACTTC
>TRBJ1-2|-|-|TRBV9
CASSGVLHGYTF
TGTGCCAGCAGCGGGGTTCTCCATGGCTACACCTTC
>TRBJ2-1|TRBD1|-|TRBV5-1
CASSLDRGRGNNEQFF
TGCGCCAGCAGCTTGGACAGGGGGCGCGGGAACAATGAGCAGTTCTTC
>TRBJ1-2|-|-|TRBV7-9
CASSLGGTSYGYTF
TGTGCCAGCAGCTTAGGGGGGACTTCCTATGGCTACACCTTC
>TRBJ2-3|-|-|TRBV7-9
CASSPLRVGSTDTQYF
TGTGCCAGCAGCCCCCTGAGGGTCGGGAGCACAGATACGCAGTATTTT
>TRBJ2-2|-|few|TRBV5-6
CASSLAWRSGATGELFF
TGTGCCAGCAGCTTGGCCTGGAGGAGTGGGGCCACCGGGGAGCTGTTTTTT
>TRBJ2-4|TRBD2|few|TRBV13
CASSRASLAGVKNIQYF
TGTGCCAGCAGCCGTGCCTCTCTAGCGGGAGTCAAAAACATTCAGTACTTC
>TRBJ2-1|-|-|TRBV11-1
CASSLGTSINEQFF
TGTGCCAGCAGCTTAGGTACTAGTATAAATGAGCAGTTCTTC